These T cell receptor beta chains were read from a single sample in a study of T cell responses to AZD1222 COVID-19 vaccine. Assay: immunoSEQ multiplex PCR; the TCRdb copy retains only in-frame clones and omits some. This table has 150,000 to 200,000 clones, about 90% appearing once. The sample in question was peripheral blood, obtained 28 days after the second AZD1222 dose. The origin of the receptors is an adult who received the AZD1222 COVID-19 vaccine. Each CDR3 is given with its conserved first and last residue. The D gene is left open where the match is weak. Only part of the rows carry a size: once, few, many, or a class if the clone is expanded.

clone size: NA; J gene: TRBJ2-7; V gene: TRBV18; D gene: NA; CDR3 DNA: TGTGCCAGCTCACGACAGAATATAGGGGATTTCTCCAAGCAGTACTTC; CDR3 protein: CASSRQNIGDFSKQYF
clone size: NA; J gene: TRBJ2-1; V gene: TRBV3-1/TRBV3-2; D gene: NA; CDR3 DNA: TGTGCCAGCAGCCCGGAATTAGTACTAACGAGGATCAATGAGCAGTTCTTC; CDR3 protein: CASSPELVLTRINEQFF
clone size: NA; J gene: TRBJ2-3; V gene: TRBV10-1; D gene: NA; CDR3 DNA: TGCGCCAGCAGTCCTGGACGGGTGAGCACAGATACGCAGTATTTT; CDR3 protein: CASSPGRVSTDTQYF
clone size: NA; J gene: TRBJ1-2; V gene: TRBV6-1; D gene: NA; CDR3 DNA: TGTGCCAGCAGTGAAGGTTTAGGACCAGGCTACACCTTC; CDR3 protein: CASSEGLGPGYTF
clone size: NA; J gene: TRBJ1-3; V gene: TRBV7-9; D gene: NA; CDR3 DNA: TGTGCCAGCAGCTTTATTGGGGACACCATATATTTT; CDR3 protein: CASSFIGDTIYF
clone size: NA; J gene: TRBJ1-6; V gene: TRBV14; D gene: NA; CDR3 DNA: TGTGCCAGCAGCCAAGGACAGTTTAATTCACCCCTCCACTTT; CDR3 protein: CASSQGQFNSPLHF
clone size: few; J gene: TRBJ2-6; V gene: TRBV28; D gene: NA; CDR3 DNA: TGTGCCAGTACTGGACTCAACTCTGGGGCCAACGTCCTGACTTTC; CDR3 protein: CASTGLNSGANVLTF
clone size: NA; J gene: TRBJ1-4; V gene: TRBV2; D gene: NA; CDR3 DNA: TGTGCCAGCAGCGCGCAGGGGAGGGCAACTAATGAAAAACTGTTTTTT; CDR3 protein: CASSAQGRATNEKLFF
clone size: once; J gene: TRBJ1-1; V gene: TRBV7-9; D gene: NA; CDR3 DNA: TGTGCCAGCAGCCAGGGCCTTAGCATGAACACTGAAGCTTTCTTT; CDR3 protein: CASSQGLSMNTEAFF
clone size: NA; J gene: TRBJ1-4; V gene: TRBV7-9; D gene: NA; CDR3 DNA: TGTGCCAGCAGCCAAGGGGGGGTACTTAATGAAAAACTGTTTTTT; CDR3 protein: CASSQGGVLNEKLFF
clone size: NA; J gene: TRBJ1-6; V gene: TRBV7-8; D gene: TRBD1; CDR3 DNA: TGTGCCAGCAGCTTAAGGGGGCCGGTCTTCTCTTATAATTCACCCCTCCACTTT; CDR3 protein: CASSLRGPVFSYNSPLHF